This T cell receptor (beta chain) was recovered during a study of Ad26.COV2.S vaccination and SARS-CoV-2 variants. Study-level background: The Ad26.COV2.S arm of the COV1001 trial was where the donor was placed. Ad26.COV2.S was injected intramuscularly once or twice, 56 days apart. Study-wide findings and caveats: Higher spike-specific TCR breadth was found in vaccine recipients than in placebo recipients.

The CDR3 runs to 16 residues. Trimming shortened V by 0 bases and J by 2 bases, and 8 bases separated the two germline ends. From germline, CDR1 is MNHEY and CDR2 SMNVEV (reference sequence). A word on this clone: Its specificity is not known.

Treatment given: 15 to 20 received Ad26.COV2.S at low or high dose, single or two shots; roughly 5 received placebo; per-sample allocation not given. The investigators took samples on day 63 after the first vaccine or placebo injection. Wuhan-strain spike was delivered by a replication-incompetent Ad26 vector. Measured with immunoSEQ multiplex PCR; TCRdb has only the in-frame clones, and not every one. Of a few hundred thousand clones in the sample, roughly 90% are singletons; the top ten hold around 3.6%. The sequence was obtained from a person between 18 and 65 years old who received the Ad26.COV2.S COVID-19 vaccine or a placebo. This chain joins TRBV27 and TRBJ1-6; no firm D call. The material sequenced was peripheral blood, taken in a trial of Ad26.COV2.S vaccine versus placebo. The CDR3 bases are TGTGCCAGCAGTTTATCGAGTCAACCCTATAATTCACCCCTCCACTTT. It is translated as CASSLSSQPYNSPLHF.